One sample yielded the 15 T cell receptor beta chains listed below, sequenced in a study of long-term antiretroviral therapy in people with HIV. Runs used v3.0 of the immunoSEQ assay and were done at survey level. Some clones are missing from TCRdb's copy, which holds only in-frame ones; the method was immunoSEQ multiplex PCR. The data contain 20,000 to 25,000 clones, around 81% of them singletons. Here the sequenced sample was unsorted PBMCs, taken 1.5 years after starting antiretroviral therapy. These receptors all come from a young man with HIV.

J is TRBJ1-2 and V is TRBV6-4; no clear D. This CDR3 is 15 amino acids long. Germline values: CDR1 MRHNA, CDR2 SNTAGT. Trimming removed 3 bases at V and 5 bases at J, with 16 bases between. CDR3 nucleotide sequence: TGTGCCAGCAGTGAAGCCCACTATTCCCCTTATGGCTACACCTTC. Its translation is CASSEAHYSPYGYTF.

This clone was seen more than once but under ten times. V usage is TRBV7-9 and J usage is TRBJ1-5; 7 bases are a match to TRBD1. This CDR3 is built from 15 residues. The germline CDR1 and CDR2 sequences are SEHNR and FQNEAQ (reference sequence). J gave up 1 base and V 6 bases, and 6 bases lay outside the gene matches. The CDR3 DNA reads as TGTGCCAGCAGTCCAACAGGGGCGAGCAATCAGCCCCAGCATTTT. Translated, it gives CASSPTGASNQPQHF. The complete variable domain, with remaining parts taken from reference TRBV7-9 and TRBJ1-5, reads DTGVSQNPRHKITKRGQNVTFRCDPISEHNRLYWYRQTLGQGPEFLTYFQNEAQLEKSRLLSDRFSAERPKGSFSTLEIQRTEQGDSAMYLCASSPTGASNQPQHFGDGTRLSIL.

V is TRBV7-8 and J is TRBJ1-2, with TRBD1 matching 7 bases. This CDR3 has 13 residues. The germline V gene encodes CDR1 SGHVS and CDR2 FQNEAQ. Losses at the gene ends were 6 bases for V and 4 bases for J; bases not matched to a gene: 5. The CDR3 loop reads CASSWDSFYGYTF. The CDR3 nucleotides are TGTGCCAGCAGTTGGGACAGTTTCTATGGCTACACCTTC. Full variable domain (missing parts from reference TRBV7-8 and TRBJ1-2): GAGVSQSPRYKVAKRGQDVALRCDPISGHVSLFWYQQALGQGPEFLTYFQNEAQLDKSGLPSDRFFAERPEGSVSTLKIQRTQQEDSAVYLCASSWDSFYGYTFGSGTRLTVV.

This clone is categorized as medium-sized (0.01 to 0.1%). CDR3 nucleotide sequence: TGTGCCAGTCTTTCGACTTGGAACGAGCAGTACTTC. Amino acid sequence: CASLSTWNEQYF. The chain joins TRBV6-1 to TRBJ2-7; D not certain. This CDR3 comprises 12 residues. CDR1 is MNHNS and CDR2 is SASEGT in the germline V gene. Trimming stripped 9 bases from V and 5 bases from J, with 14 bases between.

The chain carries TRBV5-4 and TRBJ1-5, with D possibly matching TRBD1 (5 bases). Germline V gives CDR1 SGHNT, CDR2 YYREEE (reference sequence). The CDR3 has 17 residues. V lost 0 bases to trimming and J lost 1 base, with 14 bases between them. The CDR3 region is CASSLGSPGISNQPQHF. In DNA form, the CDR3 reads TGTGCCAGCAGCTTGGGGTCCCCAGGGATAAGCAATCAGCCCCAGCATTTT. Looking up the rest from reference TRBV5-4 and TRBJ1-5 gives the full variable domain: ETGVTQSPTHLIKTRGQQVTLRCSSQSGHNTVSWYQQALGQGPQFIFQYYREEENGRGNFPPRFSGLQFPNYSSELNVNALELDDSALYLCASSLGSPGISNQPQHFGDGTRLSIL.

This clone was seen only a few times. V gene TRBV15 combines with J gene TRBJ1-2; perhaps TRBD1 as D (6 bases). The V end lost 0 bases, the J end lost 0 bases, and 14 bases lay between the germline ends. Germline CDR1 reads LNHNV; CDR2 reads YYDKDF (reference sequence). The length of the CDR3 is 17 residues. The CDR3 here is CATSRDFGTPPNYGYTF. The CDR3 DNA is TGTGCCACCAGCAGAGATTTCGGGACACCTCCTAACTATGGCTACACCTTC. The full variable domain, in which reference TRBV15 and TRBJ1-2 provide the parts outside the CDR3, is DAMVIQNPRYQVTQFGKPVTLSCSQTLNHNVMYWYQQKSSQAPKLLFHYYDKDFNNEADTPDNFQSRRPNTSFCFLDIRSPGLGDTAMYLCATSRDFGTPPNYGYTFGSGTRLTVV.

The rearrangement uses TRBV10-3 and TRBJ2-2, with TRBD1 matching over 7 bases. Germline CDR1 is ENHRY and CDR2 is SYGVKD. CDR3 length: 16 residues. The V and J ends lost 10 bases and 4 bases, in that order; junction bases with no gene match: 15. The CDR3 sequence is CATQGSGTAPTGELFF. The CDR3 DNA is TGTGCCACCCAGGGCTCCGGGACAGCACCCACCGGGGAGCTGTTTTTT.

The chain links TRBV6-5 to TRBJ2-7; perhaps TRBD2 as D (6 bases). V gave up 5 bases and J gave up 0 bases, with 11 bases separating them. The CDR3 covers 14 residues. Germline V CDR1 and CDR2: MNHEY, SVGAGI. CDR3 nucleotide sequence: TGTGCCAGCAGTAGGGGACTGGTCTCCTACGAGCAGTACTTC. This codes for CASSRGLVSYEQYF.

This clone was picked up one time. The chain couples TRBV5-1 to TRBJ1-5; no firm D call. The germline CDR1 and CDR2 sequences are SGHRS and YFSETQ. Trimming removed 2 bases at V and 5 bases at J, with 8 bases between. The CDR3 runs to 13 residues. This CDR3 reads CASSFAEDQPQHF. The CDR3 nucleotides are TGCGCCAGCAGCTTCGCAGAGGATCAGCCCCAGCATTTT.

The CDR3 region is CASSSLRWETQYF. The CDR3 DNA sequence: TGTGCCAGCAGCTCTCTACGGTGGGAGACCCAGTACTTC. The chain employs TRBV6-1 and TRBJ2-5; D is unclear. Trimming shortened V by 6 bases and J by 5 bases, and 13 bases separated the two germline ends. Germline V lookup: CDR1 MNHNS, CDR2 SASEGT. The CDR3 is made up of 13 amino acids.

CDR3 sequence reads: CASSQGLLSSYNEQFF. DNA of the CDR3: TGCGCCAGCAGCCAGGGACTGCTGAGCTCCTACAATGAGCAGTTCTTC. The V and J genes are TRBV4-1 and TRBJ2-1, with D tentatively TRBD2 (6 bases). Germline V gives CDR1 MGHRA, CDR2 YSYEKL. The CDR3 consists of 16 residues. V dropped 3 bases and J dropped 0 bases, with 12 bases sitting between them.

Here the CDR3 reads CASSSRRGFGANVLTF. CDR3 bases: TGCGCCAGCAGCTCCCGGCGAGGGTTTGGGGCCAACGTCCTGACTTTC. This sequence joins TRBV4-3 and TRBJ2-6, with D possibly being TRBD2 (5 bases). The CDR3 has 16 amino acids. With 5 bases removed from V and 3 bases from J, the gap between germline ends came to 14 bases. Germline lookup yields CDR1 LGHNA and CDR2 YSLEER.

The rearrangement joins TRBV7-9 to TRBJ2-5, with D unclear. With 6 bases removed from V and 5 bases from J, the gap between germline ends came to 13 bases. The CDR3 extends over 13 amino acids. Germline V gene lookup returns CDR1 SEHNR and CDR2 FQNEAQ (reference sequence). CDR3 sequence (DNA): TGTGCCAGCAGACTCGGATCCATGGAGACCCAGTACTTC. Amino acid sequence: CASRLGSMETQYF.

V and J are TRBV4-1 and TRBJ1-3, with D maybe TRBD1 (6 bases). With 3 bases removed from V and 11 bases from J, the gap between germline ends came to 23 bases. CDR1 is MGHRA and CDR2 is YSYEKL in the germline V gene. The CDR3 runs to 16 residues. CDR3 sequence: CASSHNLGHSGRAIYF. The CDR3 nucleotides are TGCGCCAGCAGCCACAATCTGGGACACTCGGGGAGAGCCATATATTTT.

The J gene is TRBJ2-5, the V gene TRBV29-1; D ambiguous. Looked up from germline, CDR1 is SQVTM and CDR2 is ANQGSEA. This CDR3 has 9 residues. V dropped 8 bases and J dropped 1 base, with 2 bases sitting between them. The chain's CDR3 is CSLQETQYF. As DNA, the CDR3 is TGCAGCCTCCAAGAGACCCAGTACTTC.